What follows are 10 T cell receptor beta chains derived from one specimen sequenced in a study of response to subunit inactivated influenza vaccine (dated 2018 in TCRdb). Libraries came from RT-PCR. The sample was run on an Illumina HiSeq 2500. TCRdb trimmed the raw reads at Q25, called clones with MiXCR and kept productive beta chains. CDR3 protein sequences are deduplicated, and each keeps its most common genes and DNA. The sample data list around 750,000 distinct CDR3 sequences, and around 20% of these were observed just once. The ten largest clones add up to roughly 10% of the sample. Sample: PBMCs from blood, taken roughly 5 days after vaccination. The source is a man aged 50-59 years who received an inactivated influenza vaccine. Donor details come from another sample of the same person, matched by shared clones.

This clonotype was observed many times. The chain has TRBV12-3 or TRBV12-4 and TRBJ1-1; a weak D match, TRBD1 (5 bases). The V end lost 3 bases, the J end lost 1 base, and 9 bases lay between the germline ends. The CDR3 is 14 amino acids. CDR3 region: CASSFYGANTEAFF. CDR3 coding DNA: TGTGCCAGCAGTTTCTACGGGGCGAACACTGAAGCTTTCTTT.

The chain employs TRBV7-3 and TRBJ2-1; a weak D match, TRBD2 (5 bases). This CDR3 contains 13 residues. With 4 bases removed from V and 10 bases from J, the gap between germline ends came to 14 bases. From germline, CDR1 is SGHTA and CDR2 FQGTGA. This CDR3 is CASSSGSSGEQFF. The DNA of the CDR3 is TGTGCCAGCAGCTCGGGGTCTTCTGGGGAGCAGTTCTTC.

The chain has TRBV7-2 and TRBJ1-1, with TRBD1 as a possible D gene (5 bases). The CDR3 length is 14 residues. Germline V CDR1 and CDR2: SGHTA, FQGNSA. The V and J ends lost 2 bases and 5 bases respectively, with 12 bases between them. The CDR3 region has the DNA TGTGCCAGCAGCTTATTTCGGGGGTGGACTGAAGCTTTCTTT. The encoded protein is CASSLFRGWTEAFF.

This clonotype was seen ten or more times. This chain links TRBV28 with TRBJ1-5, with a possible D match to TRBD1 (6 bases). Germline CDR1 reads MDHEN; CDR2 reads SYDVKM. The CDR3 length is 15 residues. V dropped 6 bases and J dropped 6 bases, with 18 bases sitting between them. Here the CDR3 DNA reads TGTGCCAGCAGGGGGTACAGGGACATAGGTCAGCCCCAGCATTTT. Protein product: CASRGYRDIGQPQHF.

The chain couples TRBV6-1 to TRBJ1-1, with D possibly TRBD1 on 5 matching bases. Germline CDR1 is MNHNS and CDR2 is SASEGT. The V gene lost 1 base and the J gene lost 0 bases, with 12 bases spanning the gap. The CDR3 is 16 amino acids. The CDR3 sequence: CASSEERRQMNTEAFF. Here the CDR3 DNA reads TGTGCCAGCAGTGAAGAACGTAGACAGATGAACACTGAAGCTTTCTTT.

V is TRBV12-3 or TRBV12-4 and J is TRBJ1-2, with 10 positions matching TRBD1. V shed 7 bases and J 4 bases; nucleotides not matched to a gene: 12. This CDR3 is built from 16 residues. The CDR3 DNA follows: TGTGCCAGCACCCCCGGATCAGACAGGGGGCTCTATGGCTACACCTTC. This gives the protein CASTPGSDRGLYGYTF.

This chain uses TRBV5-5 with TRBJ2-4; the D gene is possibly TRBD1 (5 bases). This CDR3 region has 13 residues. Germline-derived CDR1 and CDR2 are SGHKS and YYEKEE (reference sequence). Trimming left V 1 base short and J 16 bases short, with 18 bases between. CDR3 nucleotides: TGTGCCAGCAGCTTGTTAGGGGTTGACACCGTCTACTTC. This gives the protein CASSLLGVDTVYF. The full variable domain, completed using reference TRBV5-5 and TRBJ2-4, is DAGVTQSPTHLIKTRGQQVTLRCSPISGHKSVSWYQQVLGQGPQFIFQYYEKEERGRGNFPDRFSARQFPNYSSELNVNALLLGDSALYLCASSLLGVDTVYFGAGTRLSVL.

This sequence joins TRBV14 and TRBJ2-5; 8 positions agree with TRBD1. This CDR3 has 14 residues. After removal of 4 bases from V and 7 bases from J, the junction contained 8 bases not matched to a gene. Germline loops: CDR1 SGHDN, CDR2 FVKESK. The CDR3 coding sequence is TGTGCCAGCAGCCGGGGACAGGACCTAGGGACCCAGTACTTC. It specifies CASSRGQDLGTQYF.

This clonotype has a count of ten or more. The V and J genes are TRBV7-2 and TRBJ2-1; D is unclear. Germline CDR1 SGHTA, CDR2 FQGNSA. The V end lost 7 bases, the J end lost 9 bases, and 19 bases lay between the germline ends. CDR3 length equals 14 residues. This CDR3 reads CASTPNAARIEQFF. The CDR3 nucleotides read TGTGCCAGCACCCCCAATGCGGCTAGGATTGAGCAGTTCTTC. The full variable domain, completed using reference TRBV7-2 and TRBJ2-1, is GAGVSQSPSNKVTEKGKDVELRCDPISGHTALYWYRQSLGQGLEFLIYFQGNSAPDKSGLPSDRFSAERTGGSVSTLTIQRTQQEDSAVYLCASTPNAARIEQFFGPGTRLTVL.

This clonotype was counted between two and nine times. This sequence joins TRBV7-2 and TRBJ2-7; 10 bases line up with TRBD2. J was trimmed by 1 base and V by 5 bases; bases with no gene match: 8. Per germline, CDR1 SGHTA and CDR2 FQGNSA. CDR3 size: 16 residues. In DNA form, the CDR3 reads TGTGCCAGCAGCGCCCCCCGGACTAGCGGATCCTACGAGCAGTACTTC. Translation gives CASSAPRTSGSYEQYF.